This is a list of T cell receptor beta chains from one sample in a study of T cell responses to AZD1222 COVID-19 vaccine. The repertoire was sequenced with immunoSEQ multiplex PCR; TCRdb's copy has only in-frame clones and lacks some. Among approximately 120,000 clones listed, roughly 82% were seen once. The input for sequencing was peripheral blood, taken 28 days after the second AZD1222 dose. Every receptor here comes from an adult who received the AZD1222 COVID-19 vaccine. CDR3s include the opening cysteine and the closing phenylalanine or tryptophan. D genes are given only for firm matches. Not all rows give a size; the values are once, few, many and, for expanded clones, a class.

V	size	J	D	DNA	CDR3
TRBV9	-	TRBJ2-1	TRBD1	TGTGCCAGCAGCGCACGACAGGGGAGGTACAATGAGCAGTTCTTC	CASSARQGRYNEQFF
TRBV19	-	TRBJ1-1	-	TGTGCCGTCCGCGGTGAAGAAACGAACACTGAAGCTTTCTTT	CAVRGEETNTEAFF
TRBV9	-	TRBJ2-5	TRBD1	TGTGCCAGCAGTCGCCTACGACAGGGAGCGACAGCCCAGTACTTC	CASSRLRQGATAQYF
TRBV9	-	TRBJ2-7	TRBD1	TGTGCCAGCAGGTCGGGACAGCCCTACGACAAGCAGTACTTC	CASRSGQPYDKQYF
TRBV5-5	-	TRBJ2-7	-	TGTGCCAGCAGCTCCGACGGGGGCCGAACCTACGAGCAGTACTTC	CASSSDGGRTYEQYF
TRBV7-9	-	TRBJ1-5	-	TGTGCCAGCAGCTTTCGGGCCACAGGGAAGCCCCAGCATTTT	CASSFRATGKPQHF
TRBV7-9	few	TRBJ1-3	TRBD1	TGTGCCAGCAGCGCCGGGACAGTGATTGTCGGCTCTGGAAACACCATATATTTT	CASSAGTVIVGSGNTIYF
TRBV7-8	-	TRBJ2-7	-	TGTGCCAGCAGCCCCCCGCGGGCCACTTGGTACGAGCAGTACTTC	CASSPPRATWYEQYF
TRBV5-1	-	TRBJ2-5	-	TGCGCCAGCAGCTTGGACAGGCGTGAGACCCAGTACTTC	CASSLDRRETQYF
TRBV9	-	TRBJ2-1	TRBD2	TGTGCCAGCAGCGTAGGAACTAGCGAGGGGTTTAATGAGCAGTTCTTC	CASSVGTSEGFNEQFF
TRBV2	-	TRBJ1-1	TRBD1	TGTGCCAGCAGGCTAGACAGGGCTGTGAACACTGAAGCTTTCTTT	CASRLDRAVNTEAFF
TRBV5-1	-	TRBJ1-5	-	TGCGCCAGCAGCCCTCTAGGGAGGGGAGATCAGCCCCAGCATTTT	CASSPLGRGDQPQHF
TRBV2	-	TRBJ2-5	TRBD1	TGTGCCAGCACCAAACGGACAGGGGGTGAGACCCAGTACTTC	CASTKRTGGETQYF
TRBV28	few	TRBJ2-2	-	TGTGCCAGCAGTTTATTAGCTTGGGGGTCGAACACCGGGGAGCTGTTTTTT	CASSLLAWGSNTGELFF
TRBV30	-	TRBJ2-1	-	TGTGCCTGGAATACTAAATCGGGGAGTGAGCAGTTCTTC	CAWNTKSGSEQFF
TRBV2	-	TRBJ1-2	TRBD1	TGTGCCAGCGGGGACAGGGGGTATGGCTACACCTTC	CASGDRGYGYTF
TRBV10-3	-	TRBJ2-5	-	TGTGCCATCAGTGAGTCGAGGACGGGAGAGACCCAGTACTTC	CAISESRTGETQYF
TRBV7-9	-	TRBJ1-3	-	TGTGCCAGCAGCCCGGACAGAACTGGAAACACCATATATTTT	CASSPDRTGNTIYF
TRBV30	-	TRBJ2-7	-	TGTGCCTGGAAAAGGAGGTACGAGCAGTACTTC	CAWKRRYEQYF
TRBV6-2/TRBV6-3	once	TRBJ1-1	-	TGTGCCAGCAGCCAGGACAGGAACACTGAAGCTTTCTTT	CASSQDRNTEAFF
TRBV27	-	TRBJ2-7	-	TGTGCCAGCAGTTCCCCGGTTCCCTACGAGCAGTACTTC	CASSSPVPYEQYF
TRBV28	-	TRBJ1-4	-	TGTGCCAGCAGTTCCCCGGCGGCCCGCTTTAATGAAAAACTGTTTTTT	CASSSPAARFNEKLFF
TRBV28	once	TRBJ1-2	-	TGTGCCAGCGGGGGGGGCCCCTATGGCTACACCTTC	CASGGGPYGYTF
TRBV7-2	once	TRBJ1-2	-	TGTGCCAGCAGCTTAGTTATGCGCTGGAGCTATGGCTACACCTTC	CASSLVMRWSYGYTF
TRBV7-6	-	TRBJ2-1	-	TGTGCCAGCAGCTTAGCGGTCCCAGGGAGCTCCTACAATGAGCAGTTCTTC	CASSLAVPGSSYNEQFF
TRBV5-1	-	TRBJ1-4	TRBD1	TGCGCCAGCAGCCAGACAGGGGATAATGAAAAACTGTTTTTT	CASSQTGDNEKLFF
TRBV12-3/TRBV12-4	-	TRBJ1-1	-	TGTGCCAGCAGACAGGGACCGAACACTGAAGCTTTCTTT	CASRQGPNTEAFF
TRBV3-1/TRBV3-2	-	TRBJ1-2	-	TGTGCCAGCAGCCATTGTGGCTACACCTTC	CASSHCGYTF
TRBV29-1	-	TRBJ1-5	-	TGCAGCGTGGCAGGGCAGGGAGATCAGCCCCAGCATTTT	CSVAGQGDQPQHF
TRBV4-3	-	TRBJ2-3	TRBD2	TGCGCCAGCAGCCAACGATATAGCGGGGAACCAGATACGCAGTATTTT	CASSQRYSGEPDTQYF
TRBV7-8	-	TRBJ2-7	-	TGTGCCAGCAGCTTAGGTCCTACTGCCTCCTACGAGCAGTACTTC	CASSLGPTASYEQYF
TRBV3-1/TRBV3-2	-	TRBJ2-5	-	TGTGCCAGCAGCCCGAGAGTGGCTAGTCAAGAGACCCAGTACTTC	CASSPRVASQETQYF
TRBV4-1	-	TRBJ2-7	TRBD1	TGCGCCAGCAGCCATCTGGACAGGGACTTTGACGAGCAGTACTTC	CASSHLDRDFDEQYF
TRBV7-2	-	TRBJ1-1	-	TGTGCCAGCAGCTTAGTACTTTCGAACACTGAAGCTTTCTTT	CASSLVLSNTEAFF
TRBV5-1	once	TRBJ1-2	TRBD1	TGCGCCAGCAGCGACCACCGGACAGGGAAGAACTATGGCTACACCTTC	CASSDHRTGKNYGYTF
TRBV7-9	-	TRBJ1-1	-	TGTGCCAGCAGCCCGGACAGCGCGAACACTGAAGCTTTCTTT	CASSPDSANTEAFF
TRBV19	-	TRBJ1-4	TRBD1	TGTGCCAGTAGTAAGGCGGACAGGGGCGGTGAAAAACTGTTTTTT	CASSKADRGGEKLFF
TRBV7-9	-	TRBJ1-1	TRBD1	TGTGCCAGCAGGGGGACAGGGAACACTGAAGCTTTCTTT	CASRGTGNTEAFF
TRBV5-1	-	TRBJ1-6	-	TGCGCCAGCAGCTTGAGGAGGGATTCACCCCTCCACTTT	CASSLRRDSPLHF
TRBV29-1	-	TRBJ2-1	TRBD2	TGCAGCTCAGAAGGACTAGCGGGGGCTGTAGGTGAGCAGTTCTTC	CSSEGLAGAVGEQFF
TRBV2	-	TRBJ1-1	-	TGTGCCAGCAGTGATCGGGGATTGGGGACTGAAGCTTTCTTT	CASSDRGLGTEAFF
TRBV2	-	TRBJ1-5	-	TGTGCCAGCAGTGAAATCAGGGAGCCCCAGCATTTT	CASSEIREPQHF
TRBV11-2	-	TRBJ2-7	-	TGTGCCAGCAGCTTAGGGCTCAACTACGAGCAGTACTTC	CASSLGLNYEQYF
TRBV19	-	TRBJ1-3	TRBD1	TGTGCCAGTAGTCCTGATGCCGGGACAGCCCCTGGAAACACCATATATTTT	CASSPDAGTAPGNTIYF
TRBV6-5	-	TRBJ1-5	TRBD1	TGTGCCAGCAGGGACTCAGGGGGCCGTAATCAGCCCCAGCATTTT	CASRDSGGRNQPQHF